Sequencing of this T cell receptor beta chain was carried out in a study of technical replicates of blood from several donors. The data were produced by immunoSEQ multiplex PCR, yet TCRdb's version contains in-frame clones alone and is incomplete. The data hold approximately 79,000 clones, with around 97% observed a single time. This TCR came from a human donor in good health. The source material was T cells isolated from PBMCs.

CDR3: CATCAAEETQYF. The CDR3 bases are TGTGCCACCTGCGCTGCCGAAGAGACCCAGTACTTC. The gene calls are TRBV2 and TRBJ2-5, with D unclear. Germline lookup yields CDR1 SNHLY and CDR2 FYNNEI. The CDR3 loop spans 12 amino acids. Trimming shortened V by 10 bases and J by 3 bases, and 12 bases separated the two germline ends.